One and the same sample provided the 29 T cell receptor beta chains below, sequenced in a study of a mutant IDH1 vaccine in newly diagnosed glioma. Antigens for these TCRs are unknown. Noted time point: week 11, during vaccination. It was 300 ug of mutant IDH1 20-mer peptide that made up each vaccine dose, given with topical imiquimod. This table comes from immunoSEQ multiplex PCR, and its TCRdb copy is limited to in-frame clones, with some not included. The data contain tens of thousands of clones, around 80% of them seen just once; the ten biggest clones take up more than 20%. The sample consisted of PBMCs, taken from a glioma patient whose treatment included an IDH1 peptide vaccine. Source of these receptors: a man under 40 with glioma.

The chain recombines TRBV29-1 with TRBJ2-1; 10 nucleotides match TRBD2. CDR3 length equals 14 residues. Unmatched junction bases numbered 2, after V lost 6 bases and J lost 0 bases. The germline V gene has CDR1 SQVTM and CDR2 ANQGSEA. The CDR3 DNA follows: TGCAGCGTGGTAGCGGGGGGCTCCTACAATGAGCAGTTCTTC. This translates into CSVVAGGSYNEQFF.

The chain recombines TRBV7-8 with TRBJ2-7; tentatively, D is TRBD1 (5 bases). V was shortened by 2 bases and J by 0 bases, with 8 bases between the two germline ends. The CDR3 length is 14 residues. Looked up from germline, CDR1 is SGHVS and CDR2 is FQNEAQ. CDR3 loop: CASSLQGISYEQYF. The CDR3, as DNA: TGTGCCAGCAGCTTACAGGGTATCTCCTACGAGCAGTACTTC.

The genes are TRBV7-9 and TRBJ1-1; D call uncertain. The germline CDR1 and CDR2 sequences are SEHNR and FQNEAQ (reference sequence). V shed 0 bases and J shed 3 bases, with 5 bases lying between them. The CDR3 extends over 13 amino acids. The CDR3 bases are TGTGCCAGCAGCTTAGCAGCGGACACTGAAGCTTTCTTT. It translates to CASSLAADTEAFF.

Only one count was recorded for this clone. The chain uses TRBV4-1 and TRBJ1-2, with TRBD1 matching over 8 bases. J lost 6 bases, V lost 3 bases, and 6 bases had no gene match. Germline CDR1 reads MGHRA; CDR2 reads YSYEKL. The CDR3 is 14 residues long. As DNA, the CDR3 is TGCGCCAGCAGCCACGGACAGGGAAGACATGGCTACACCTTC. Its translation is CASSHGQGRHGYTF.

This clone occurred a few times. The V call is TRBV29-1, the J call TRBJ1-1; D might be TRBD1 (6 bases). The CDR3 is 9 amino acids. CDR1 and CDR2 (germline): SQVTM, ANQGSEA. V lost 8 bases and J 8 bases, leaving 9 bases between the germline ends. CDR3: CSSGTEAFF. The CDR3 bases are TGCAGCTCCGGGACAGAAGCTTTCTTT.

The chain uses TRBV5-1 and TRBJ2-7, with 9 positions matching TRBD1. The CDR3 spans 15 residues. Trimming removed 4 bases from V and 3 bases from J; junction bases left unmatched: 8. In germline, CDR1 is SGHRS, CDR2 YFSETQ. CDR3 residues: CASSQDRGLGYEQYF. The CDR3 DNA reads TGCGCCAGCAGCCAGGACAGGGGTTTGGGCTACGAGCAGTACTTC.

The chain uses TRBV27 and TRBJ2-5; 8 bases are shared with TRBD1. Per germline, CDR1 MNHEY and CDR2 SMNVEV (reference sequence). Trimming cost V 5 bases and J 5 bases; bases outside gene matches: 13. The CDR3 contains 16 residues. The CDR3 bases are TGTGCCAGCAGTCCCCATCTGACAGGGGAGAGGGAGACCCAGTACTTC. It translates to CASSPHLTGERETQYF.

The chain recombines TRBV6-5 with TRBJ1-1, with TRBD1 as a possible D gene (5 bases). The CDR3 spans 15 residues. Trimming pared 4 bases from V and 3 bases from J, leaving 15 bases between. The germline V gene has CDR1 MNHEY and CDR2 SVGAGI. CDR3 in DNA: TGTGCCAGCAGTTCGGGGCGCCTTGAGGACACTGAAGCTTTCTTT. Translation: CASSSGRLEDTEAFF.

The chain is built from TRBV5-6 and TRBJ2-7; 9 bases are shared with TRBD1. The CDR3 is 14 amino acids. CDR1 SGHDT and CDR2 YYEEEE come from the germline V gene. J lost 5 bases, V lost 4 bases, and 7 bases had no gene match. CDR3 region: CASSPGTGFHEQYF. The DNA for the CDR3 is TGTGCCAGCAGCCCCGGGACAGGGTTCCACGAGCAGTACTTC.

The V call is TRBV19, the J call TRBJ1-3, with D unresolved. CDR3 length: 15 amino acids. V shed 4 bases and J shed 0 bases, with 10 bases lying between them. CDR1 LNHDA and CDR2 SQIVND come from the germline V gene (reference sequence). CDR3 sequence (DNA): TGTGCCAGTAGTACTACAGCGTCCTCTGGAAACACCATATATTTT. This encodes CASSTTASSGNTIYF.

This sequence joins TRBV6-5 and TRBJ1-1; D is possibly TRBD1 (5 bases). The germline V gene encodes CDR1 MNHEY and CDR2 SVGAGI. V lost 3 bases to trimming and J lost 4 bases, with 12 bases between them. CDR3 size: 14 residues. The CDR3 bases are TGTGCCAGCAGTTATGGTCGGGGGAGCACTGAAGCTTTCTTT. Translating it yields CASSYGRGSTEAFF.

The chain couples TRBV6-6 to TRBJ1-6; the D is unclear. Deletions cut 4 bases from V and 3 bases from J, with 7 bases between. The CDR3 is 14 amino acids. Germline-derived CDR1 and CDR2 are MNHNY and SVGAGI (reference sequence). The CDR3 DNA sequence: TGTGCCAGCAGTTCGGGGAACTATAATTCACCCCTCCACTTT. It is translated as CASSSGNYNSPLHF.

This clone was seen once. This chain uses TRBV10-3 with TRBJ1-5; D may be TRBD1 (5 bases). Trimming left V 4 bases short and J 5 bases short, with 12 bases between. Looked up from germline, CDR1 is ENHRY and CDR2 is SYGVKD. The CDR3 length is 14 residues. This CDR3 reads CAISAARVDQPQHF. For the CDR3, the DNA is TGTGCCATCAGTGCTGCCAGGGTGGATCAGCCCCAGCATTTT.

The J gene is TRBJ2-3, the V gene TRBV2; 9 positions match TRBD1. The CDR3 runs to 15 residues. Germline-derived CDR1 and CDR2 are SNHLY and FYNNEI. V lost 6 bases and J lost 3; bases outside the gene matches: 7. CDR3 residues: CASRVDRGLTDTQYF. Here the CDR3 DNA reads TGTGCCAGCAGAGTGGACAGGGGTTTAACAGATACGCAGTATTTT.

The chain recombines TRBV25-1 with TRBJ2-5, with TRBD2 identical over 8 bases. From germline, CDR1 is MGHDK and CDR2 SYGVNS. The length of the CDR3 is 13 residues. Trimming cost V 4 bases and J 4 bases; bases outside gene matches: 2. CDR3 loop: CASSVSGGETQYF. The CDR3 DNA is TGTGCCAGCAGTGTGAGCGGGGGAGAGACCCAGTACTTC.

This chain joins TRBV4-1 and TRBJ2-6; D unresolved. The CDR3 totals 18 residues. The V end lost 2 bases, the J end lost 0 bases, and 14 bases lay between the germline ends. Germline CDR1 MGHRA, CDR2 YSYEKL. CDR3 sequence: CASSQPGPRDSGANVLTF. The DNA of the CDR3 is TGCGCCAGCAGCCAACCTGGTCCTAGGGACTCTGGGGCCAACGTCCTGACTTTC.

This chain's CDR3 is CASILSGTAGELFF. CDR3 bases: TGTGCCAGCATCCTTAGCGGGACGGCCGGGGAGCTGTTTTTT. The V call is TRBV13, the J call TRBJ2-2, with TRBD2 matching over 8 bases. V shed 7 bases, J shed 6 bases, and the junction held 7 bases outside the gene matches. The V gene's germline CDR1 is PRHDT and CDR2 FYEKMQ (reference sequence). The CDR3 consists of 14 residues.

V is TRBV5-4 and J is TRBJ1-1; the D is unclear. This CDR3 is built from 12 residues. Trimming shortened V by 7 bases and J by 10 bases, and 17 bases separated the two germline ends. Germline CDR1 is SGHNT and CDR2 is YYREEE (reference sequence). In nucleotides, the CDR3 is TGTGCCAGCTGGGCCGGAGGACCTACAGCTTTCTTT. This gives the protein CASWAGGPTAFF.

As DNA, the CDR3 is TGTGCCAGCAGCTTGGAGGGGTGGCGTTTTGTGAATGAGCAGTTCTTC. It translates to CASSLEGWRFVNEQFF. The chain carries TRBV5-6 and TRBJ2-1, with D maybe TRBD1 (5 bases). Germline V gives CDR1 SGHDT, CDR2 YYEEEE. CDR3 length: 16 residues. V was pared by 0 bases and J by 7 bases, with 17 bases between.

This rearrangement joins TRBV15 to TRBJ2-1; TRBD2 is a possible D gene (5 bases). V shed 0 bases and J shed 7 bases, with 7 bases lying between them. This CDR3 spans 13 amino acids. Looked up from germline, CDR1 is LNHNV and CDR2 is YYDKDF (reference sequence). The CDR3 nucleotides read TGTGCCACCAGCAGAGATGCGGGTAATGAGCAGTTCTTC. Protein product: CATSRDAGNEQFF.

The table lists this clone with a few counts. This chain's CDR3 is CASSPQGTRWTEAFF. The CDR3 nucleotides are TGTGCCAGCAGCCCACAGGGTACTCGGTGGACTGAAGCTTTCTTT. The J gene is TRBJ1-1, the V gene TRBV7-2; a possible D gene is TRBD1 (6 bases). The CDR3 is made up of 15 amino acids. The germline V gene has CDR1 SGHTA and CDR2 FQGNSA. The V end lost 5 bases, the J end lost 5 bases, and 18 bases lay between the germline ends.

As DNA, the CDR3 is TGTGCCAGCATCAAAACAGGGCAATATGGCTACACCTTC. Translating gives CASIKTGQYGYTF. The chain employs TRBV6-1 and TRBJ1-2, with a tentative D call TRBD1 (6 bases). Germline V gene sequence: CDR1 MNHNS, CDR2 SASEGT. The CDR3 has 13 amino acids. V was shortened by 7 bases and J by 5 bases, with 14 bases between the two germline ends.

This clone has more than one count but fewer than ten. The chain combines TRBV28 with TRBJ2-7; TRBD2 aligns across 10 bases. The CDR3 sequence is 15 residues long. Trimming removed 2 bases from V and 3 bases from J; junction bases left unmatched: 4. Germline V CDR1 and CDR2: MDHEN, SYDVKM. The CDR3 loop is CASSLGTSDHYEQYF. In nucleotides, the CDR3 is TGTGCCAGCAGTTTAGGGACTAGCGACCACTACGAGCAGTACTTC.

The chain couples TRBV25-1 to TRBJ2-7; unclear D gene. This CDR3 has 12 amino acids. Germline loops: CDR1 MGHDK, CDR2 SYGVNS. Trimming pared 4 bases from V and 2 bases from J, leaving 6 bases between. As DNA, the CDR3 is TGTGCCAGCAGTGTGTCAGCCTACGAGCAGTACTTC. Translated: CASSVSAYEQYF.

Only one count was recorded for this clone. CDR3 bases: TGTGCCAGCAGTCCGAACCCCAGCCAAGAGACCCAGTACTTC. Amino acid sequence: CASSPNPSQETQYF. The V gene is TRBV9, the J gene TRBJ2-5; D unclear. V dropped 5 bases and J dropped 1 base, with 12 bases sitting between them. The germline V gene encodes CDR1 SGDLS and CDR2 YYNGEE. CDR3 size: 14 residues. Full variable domain (missing parts from reference TRBV9 and TRBJ2-5): DSGVTQTPKHLITATGQRVTLRCSPRSGDLSVYWYQQSLDQGLQFLIQYYNGEERAKGNILERFSAQQFPDLHSELNLSSLELGDSALYFCASSPNPSQETQYFGPGTRLLVL.

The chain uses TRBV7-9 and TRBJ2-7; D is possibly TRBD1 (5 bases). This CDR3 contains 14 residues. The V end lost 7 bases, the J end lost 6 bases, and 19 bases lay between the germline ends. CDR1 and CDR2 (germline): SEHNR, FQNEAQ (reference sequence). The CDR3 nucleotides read TGTGCCAGCACCCTTCTTTCCAGGGTGTCCGAGCAGTACTTC. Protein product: CASTLLSRVSEQYF.

In DNA, the CDR3 is TGTGCCGGGAACCCGGGGCAGAACACTGAAGCTTTCTTT. The encoded protein is CAGNPGQNTEAFF. The chain has TRBV30 and TRBJ1-1; perhaps TRBD1 as D (5 bases). CDR1 is GTSNPN and CDR2 is SVGIG in the germline V gene (reference sequence). The CDR3 loop spans 13 amino acids. V lost 8 bases and J lost 1, with 14 bases in between.

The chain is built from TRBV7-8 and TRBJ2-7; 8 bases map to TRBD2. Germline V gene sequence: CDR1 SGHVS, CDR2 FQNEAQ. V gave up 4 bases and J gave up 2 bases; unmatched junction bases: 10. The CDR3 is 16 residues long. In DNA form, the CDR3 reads TGTGCCAGCAGCTCCCGCCCCGGGACTAGAGCCTACGAGCAGTACTTC. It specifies CASSSRPGTRAYEQYF. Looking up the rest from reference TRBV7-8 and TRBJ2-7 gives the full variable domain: GAGVSQSPRYKVAKRGQDVALRCDPISGHVSLFWYQQALGQGPEFLTYFQNEAQLDKSGLPSDRFFAERPEGSVSTLKIQRTQQEDSAVYLCASSSRPGTRAYEQYFGPGTRLTVT.

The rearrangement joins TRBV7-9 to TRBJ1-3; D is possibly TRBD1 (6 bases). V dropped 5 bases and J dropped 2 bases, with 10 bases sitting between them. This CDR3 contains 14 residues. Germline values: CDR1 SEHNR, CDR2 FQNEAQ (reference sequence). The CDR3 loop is CASSPTGPGNTIYF. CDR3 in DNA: TGTGCCAGCAGCCCCACAGGGCCTGGAAACACCATATATTTT.